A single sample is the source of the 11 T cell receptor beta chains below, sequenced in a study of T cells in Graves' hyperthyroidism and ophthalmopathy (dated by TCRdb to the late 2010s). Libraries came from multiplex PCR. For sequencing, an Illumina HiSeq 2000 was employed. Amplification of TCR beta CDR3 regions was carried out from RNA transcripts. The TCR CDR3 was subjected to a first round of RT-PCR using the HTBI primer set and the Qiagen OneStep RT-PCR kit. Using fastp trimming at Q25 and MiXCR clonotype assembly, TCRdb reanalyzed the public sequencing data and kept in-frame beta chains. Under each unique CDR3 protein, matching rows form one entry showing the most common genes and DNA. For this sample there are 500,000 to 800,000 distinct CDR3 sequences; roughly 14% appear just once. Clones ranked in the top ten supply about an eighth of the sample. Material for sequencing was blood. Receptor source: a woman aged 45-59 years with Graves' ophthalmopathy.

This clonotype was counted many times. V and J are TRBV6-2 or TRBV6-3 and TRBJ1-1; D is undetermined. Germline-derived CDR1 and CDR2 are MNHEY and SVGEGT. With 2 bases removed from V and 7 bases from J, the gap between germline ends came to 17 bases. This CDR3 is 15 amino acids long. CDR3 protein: CASSYGEGSRREAFF. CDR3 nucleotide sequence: TGTGCCAGCAGTTACGGCGAAGGTTCCCGGCGTGAAGCTTTCTTT.

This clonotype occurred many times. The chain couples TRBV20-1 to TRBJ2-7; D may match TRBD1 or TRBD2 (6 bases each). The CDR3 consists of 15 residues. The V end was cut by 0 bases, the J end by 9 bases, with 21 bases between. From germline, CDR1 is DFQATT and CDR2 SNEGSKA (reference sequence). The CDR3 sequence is CSARDQRRGLSGQYF. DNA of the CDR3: TGCAGTGCTAGAGATCAACGCAGGGGACTCTCCGGGCAGTACTTC.

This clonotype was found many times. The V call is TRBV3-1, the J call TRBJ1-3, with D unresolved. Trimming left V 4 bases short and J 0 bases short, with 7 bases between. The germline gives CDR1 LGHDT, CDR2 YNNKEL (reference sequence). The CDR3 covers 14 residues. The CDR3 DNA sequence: TGTGCCAGCAGCCCTAGTTTCTCTGGAAACACCATATATTTT. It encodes CASSPSFSGNTIYF.

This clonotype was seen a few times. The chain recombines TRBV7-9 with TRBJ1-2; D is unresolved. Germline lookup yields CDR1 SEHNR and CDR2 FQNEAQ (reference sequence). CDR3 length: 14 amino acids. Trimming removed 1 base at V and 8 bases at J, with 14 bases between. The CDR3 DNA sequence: TGTGCCAGCAGCTTAGGGCGCCCAGAGGGAGGCTACACCTTC. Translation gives CASSLGRPEGGYTF.

The CDR3, as DNA: TGTGCCAGCTCACGGGACCACAGTGGCGAGCAGTACTTC. Residues: CASSRDHSGEQYF. This chain connects TRBV18 to TRBJ2-7; D assignment may be TRBD1 or TRBD2 (5 bases each). The CDR3 is made up of 13 amino acids. Between the trimmed V and J ends, which lost 4 bases and 6 bases, there was a span of 13 bases. CDR1 is KGHSH, CDR2 LQKENI, per germline.

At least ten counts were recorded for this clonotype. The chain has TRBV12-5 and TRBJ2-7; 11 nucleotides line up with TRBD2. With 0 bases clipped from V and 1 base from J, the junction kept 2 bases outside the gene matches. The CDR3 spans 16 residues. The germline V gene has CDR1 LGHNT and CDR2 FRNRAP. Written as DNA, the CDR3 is TGTGCTAGTGGTTTGGTCGGGACTAGCGGTTCCTACGAGCAGTACTTC. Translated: CASGLVGTSGSYEQYF.

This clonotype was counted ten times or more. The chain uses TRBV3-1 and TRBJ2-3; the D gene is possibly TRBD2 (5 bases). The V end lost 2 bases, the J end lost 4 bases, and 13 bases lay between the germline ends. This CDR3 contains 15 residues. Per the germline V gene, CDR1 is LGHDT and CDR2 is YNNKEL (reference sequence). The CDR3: CASSQSPSSPDTQYF. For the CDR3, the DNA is TGTGCCAGCAGCCAAAGTCCTAGCTCTCCAGATACGCAGTATTTT.

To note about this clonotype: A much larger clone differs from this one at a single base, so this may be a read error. CDR3 loop: CSVEKSGQVHNEQFF. The CDR3 DNA sequence: TGCAGCGTTGAAAAGTCGGGACAGGTCCACAATGAGCAGTTCTTC. The genes are TRBV29-1 and TRBJ2-1; 8 positions match TRBD1. Germline trimming cut 2 bases from V and 5 bases from J; bases unmatched to any gene: 8. CDR3 length: 15 residues. Germline CDR1 SQVTM, CDR2 ANQGSEA.

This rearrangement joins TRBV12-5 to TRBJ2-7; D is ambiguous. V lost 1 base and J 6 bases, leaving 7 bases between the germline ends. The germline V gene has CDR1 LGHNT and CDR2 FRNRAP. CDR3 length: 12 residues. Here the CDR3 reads CASGLALSEQYF. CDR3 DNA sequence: TGTGCTAGTGGTTTGGCCTTATCCGAGCAGTACTTC.

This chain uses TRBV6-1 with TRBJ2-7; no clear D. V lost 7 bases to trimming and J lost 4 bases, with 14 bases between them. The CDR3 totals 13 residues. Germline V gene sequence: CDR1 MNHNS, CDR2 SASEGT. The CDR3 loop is CASTPPRSYEQYF. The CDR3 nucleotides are TGTGCCAGCACCCCCCCCCGAAGTTACGAGCAGTACTTC.

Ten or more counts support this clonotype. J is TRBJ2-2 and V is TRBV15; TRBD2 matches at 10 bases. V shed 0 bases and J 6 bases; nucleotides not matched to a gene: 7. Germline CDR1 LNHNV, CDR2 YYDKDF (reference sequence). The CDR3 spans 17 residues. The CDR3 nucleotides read TGTGCCACCAGCAGAGATATCTTAGCGGGAGGTCCCGGGGAGCTGTTTTTT. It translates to CATSRDILAGGPGELFF.